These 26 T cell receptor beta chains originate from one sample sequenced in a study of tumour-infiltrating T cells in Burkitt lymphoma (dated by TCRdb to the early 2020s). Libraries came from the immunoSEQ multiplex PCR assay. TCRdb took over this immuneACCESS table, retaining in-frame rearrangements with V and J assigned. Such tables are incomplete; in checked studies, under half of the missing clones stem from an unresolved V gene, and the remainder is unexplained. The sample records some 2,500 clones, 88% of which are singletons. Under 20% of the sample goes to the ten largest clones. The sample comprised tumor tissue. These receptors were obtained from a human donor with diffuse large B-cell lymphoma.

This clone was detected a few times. Written as DNA, the CDR3 is TGTGCCAGCAGCCCTGTACAGGGGGCGAGCACCGGGGAGCTGTTTTTT. It yields the protein CASSPVQGASTGELFF. V usage is TRBV6-6 and J usage is TRBJ2-2; 9 bases are a match to TRBD1. The CDR3 extends over 16 amino acids. V trimming: 6 bases; J trimming: 4 bases; junction bases outside the gene matches: 9. In germline, CDR1 is MNHNY, CDR2 SVGAGI (reference sequence).

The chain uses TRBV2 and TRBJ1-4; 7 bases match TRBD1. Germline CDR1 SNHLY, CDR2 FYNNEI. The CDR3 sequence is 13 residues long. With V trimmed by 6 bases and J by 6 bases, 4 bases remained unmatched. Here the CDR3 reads CASRTGADEKLFF. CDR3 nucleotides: TGTGCCAGCAGAACAGGGGCAGATGAAAAACTGTTTTTT.

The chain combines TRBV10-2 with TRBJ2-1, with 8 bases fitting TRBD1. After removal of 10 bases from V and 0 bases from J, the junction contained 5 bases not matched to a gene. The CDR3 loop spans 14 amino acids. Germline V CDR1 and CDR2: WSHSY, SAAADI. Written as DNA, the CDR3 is TGCGCCACTATACAGGGGGTCTCCTACAATGAGCAGTTCTTC. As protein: CATIQGVSYNEQFF.

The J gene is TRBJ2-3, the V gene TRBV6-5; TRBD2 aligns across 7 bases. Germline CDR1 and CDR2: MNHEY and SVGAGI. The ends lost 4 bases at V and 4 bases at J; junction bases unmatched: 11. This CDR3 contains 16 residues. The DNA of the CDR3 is TGTGCCAGCAGTTCCGCCGGCGCGGGAGCTGCAGATACGCAGTATTTT. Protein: CASSSAGAGAADTQYF.

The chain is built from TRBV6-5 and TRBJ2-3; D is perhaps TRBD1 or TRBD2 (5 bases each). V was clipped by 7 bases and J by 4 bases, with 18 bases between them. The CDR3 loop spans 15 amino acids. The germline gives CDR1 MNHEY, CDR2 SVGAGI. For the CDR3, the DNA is TGTGCCAGCAACTCCCAGGGAGCTGAGGCAGATACGCAGTATTTT. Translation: CASNSQGAEADTQYF.

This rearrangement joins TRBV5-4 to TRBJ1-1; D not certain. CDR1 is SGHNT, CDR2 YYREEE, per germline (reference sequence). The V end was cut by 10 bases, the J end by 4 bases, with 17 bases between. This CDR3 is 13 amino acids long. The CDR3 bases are TGTGCCCCCCCGGCGGGCGTGGGCACTGAAGCTTTCTTT. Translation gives CAPPAGVGTEAFF.

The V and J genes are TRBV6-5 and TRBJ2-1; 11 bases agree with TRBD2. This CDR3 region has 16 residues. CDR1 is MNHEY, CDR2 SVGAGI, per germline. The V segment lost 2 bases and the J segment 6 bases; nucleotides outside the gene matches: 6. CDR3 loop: CASSYRTSGFGNEQFF. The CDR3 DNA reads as TGTGCCAGCAGTTACCGGACTAGCGGGTTCGGCAATGAGCAGTTCTTC.

The CDR3 sequence is CASTPDRAITDTQYF. CDR3 nucleotide sequence: TGTGCCAGCACCCCGGACAGGGCTATCACAGATACGCAGTATTTT. The rearrangement uses TRBV6-5 and TRBJ2-3, with TRBD1 matching over 8 bases. The CDR3 is made up of 15 amino acids. V trimming: 7 bases; J trimming: 2 bases; junction bases outside the gene matches: 8. The germline CDR1 and CDR2 sequences are MNHEY and SVGAGI.

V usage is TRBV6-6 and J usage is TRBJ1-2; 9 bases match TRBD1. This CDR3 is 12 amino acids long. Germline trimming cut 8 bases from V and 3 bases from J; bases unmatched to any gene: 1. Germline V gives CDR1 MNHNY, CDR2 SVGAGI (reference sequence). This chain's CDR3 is CASWTGDYGYTF. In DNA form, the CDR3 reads TGTGCCAGCTGGACAGGGGACTATGGCTACACCTTC.

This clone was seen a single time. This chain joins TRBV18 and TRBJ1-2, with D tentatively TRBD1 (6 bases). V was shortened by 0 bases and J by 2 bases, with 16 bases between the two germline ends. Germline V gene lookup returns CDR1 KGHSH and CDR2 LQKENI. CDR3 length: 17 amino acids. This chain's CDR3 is CASSPPWAGVKNYGYTF. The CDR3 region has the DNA TGTGCCAGCTCACCACCGTGGGCAGGGGTGAAAAACTATGGCTACACCTTC.

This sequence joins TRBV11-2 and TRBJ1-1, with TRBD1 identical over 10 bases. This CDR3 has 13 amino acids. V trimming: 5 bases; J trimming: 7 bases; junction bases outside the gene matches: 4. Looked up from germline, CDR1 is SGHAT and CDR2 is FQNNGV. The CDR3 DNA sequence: TGTGCCAGCAGCATCCGGGACAGGGGTGAAGCTTTCTTT. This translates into CASSIRDRGEAFF.

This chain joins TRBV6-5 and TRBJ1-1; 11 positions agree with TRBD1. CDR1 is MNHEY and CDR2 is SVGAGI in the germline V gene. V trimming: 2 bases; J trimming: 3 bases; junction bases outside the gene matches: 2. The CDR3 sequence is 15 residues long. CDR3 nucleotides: TGTGCCAGCAGTTACACGGGACAGGGGGACACTGAAGCTTTCTTT. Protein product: CASSYTGQGDTEAFF.

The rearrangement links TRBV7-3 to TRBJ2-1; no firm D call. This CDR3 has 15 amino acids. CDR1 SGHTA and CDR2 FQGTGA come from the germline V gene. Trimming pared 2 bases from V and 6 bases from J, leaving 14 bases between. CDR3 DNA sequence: TGTGCCAGCAGCTTAGAGTTAAGAGCTAGCAATGAGCAGTTCTTC. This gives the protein CASSLELRASNEQFF. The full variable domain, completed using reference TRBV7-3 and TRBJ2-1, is GAGVSQTPSNKVTEKGKYVELRCDPISGHTALYWYRQSLGQGPEFLIYFQGTGAADDSGLPNDRFFAVRPEGSVSTLKIQRTERGDSAVYLCASSLELRASNEQFFGPGTRLTVL.

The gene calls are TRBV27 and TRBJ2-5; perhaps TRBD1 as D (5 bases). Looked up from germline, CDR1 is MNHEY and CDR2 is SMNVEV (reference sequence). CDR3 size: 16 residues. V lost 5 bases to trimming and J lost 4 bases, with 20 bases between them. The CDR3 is CASSPQRPLGAETQYF. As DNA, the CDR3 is TGTGCCAGCAGTCCCCAACGCCCTCTAGGGGCAGAGACCCAGTACTTC.

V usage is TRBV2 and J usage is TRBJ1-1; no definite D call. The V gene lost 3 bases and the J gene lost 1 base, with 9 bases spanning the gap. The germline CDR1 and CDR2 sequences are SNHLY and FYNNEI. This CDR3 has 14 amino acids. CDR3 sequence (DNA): TGTGCCAGCAGTGAGGCAGGAACGAACACTGAAGCTTTCTTT. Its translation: CASSEAGTNTEAFF. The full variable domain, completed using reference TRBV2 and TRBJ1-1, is EPEVTQTPSHQVTQMGQEVILRCVPISNHLYFYWYRQILGQKVEFLVSFYNNEISEKSEIFDDQFSVERPDGSNFTLKIRSTKLEDSAMYFCASSEAGTNTEAFFGQGTRLTVV.

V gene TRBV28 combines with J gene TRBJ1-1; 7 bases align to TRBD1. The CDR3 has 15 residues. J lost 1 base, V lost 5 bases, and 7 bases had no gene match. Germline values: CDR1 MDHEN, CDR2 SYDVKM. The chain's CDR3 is CASSTTGIGNTEAFF. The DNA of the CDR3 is TGTGCCAGCAGTACGACAGGGATCGGGAACACTGAAGCTTTCTTT.

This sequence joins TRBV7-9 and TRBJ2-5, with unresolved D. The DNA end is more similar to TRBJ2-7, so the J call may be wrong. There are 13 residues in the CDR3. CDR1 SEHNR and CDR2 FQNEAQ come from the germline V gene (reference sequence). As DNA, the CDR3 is TGTGCCAGCAGCCTAGAGACCCCGTACGAGCAGTACTTC. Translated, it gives CASSLETPYEQYF.

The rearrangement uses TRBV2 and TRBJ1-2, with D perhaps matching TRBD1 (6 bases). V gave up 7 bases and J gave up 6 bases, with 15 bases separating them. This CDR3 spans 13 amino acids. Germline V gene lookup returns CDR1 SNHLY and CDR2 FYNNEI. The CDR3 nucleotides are TGTGCCAGCACCACCAGGGGAAGGAATGGCTACACCTTC. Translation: CASTTRGRNGYTF.

Here the CDR3 DNA reads TGTGCCAGCTCACCGTCCCGACAGGGGACCGGGCAAGCTTTCTTT. It codes for CASSPSRQGTGQAFF. The chain uses TRBV18 and TRBJ1-1, with 8 bases matching TRBD1. This CDR3 spans 15 amino acids. Germline CDR1 and CDR2: KGHSH and LQKENI. Trimming removed 3 bases from V and 9 bases from J; junction bases left unmatched: 12.

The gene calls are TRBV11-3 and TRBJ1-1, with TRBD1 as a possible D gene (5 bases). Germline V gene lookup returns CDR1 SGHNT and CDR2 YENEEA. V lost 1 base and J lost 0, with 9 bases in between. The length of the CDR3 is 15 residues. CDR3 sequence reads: CASSLGGPMNTEAFF. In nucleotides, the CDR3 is TGTGCCAGCAGCTTAGGGGGACCGATGAACACTGAAGCTTTCTTT.

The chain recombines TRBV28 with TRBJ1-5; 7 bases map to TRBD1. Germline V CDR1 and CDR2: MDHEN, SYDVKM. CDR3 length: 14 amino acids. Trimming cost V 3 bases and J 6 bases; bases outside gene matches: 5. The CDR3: CASSLEGGLQPQHF. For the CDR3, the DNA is TGTGCCAGCAGTTTGGAAGGGGGCCTTCAGCCCCAGCATTTT.

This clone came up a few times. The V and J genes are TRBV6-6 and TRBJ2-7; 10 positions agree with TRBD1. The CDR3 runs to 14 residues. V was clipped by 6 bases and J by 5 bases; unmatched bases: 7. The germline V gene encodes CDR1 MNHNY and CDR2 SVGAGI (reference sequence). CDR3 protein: CASRRGQGSNEQYF. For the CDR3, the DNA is TGTGCCAGCAGGCGGGGACAGGGGAGCAACGAGCAGTACTTC.

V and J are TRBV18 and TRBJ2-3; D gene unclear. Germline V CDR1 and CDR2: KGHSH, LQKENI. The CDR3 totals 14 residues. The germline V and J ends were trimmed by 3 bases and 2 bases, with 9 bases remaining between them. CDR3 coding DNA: TGTGCCAGCTCACCTCCACACGCCACAGATACGCAGTATTTT. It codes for CASSPPHATDTQYF.

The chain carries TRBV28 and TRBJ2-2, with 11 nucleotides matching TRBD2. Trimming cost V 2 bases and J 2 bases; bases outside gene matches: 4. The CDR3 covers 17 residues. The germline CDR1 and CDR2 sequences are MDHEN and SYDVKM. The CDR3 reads CASSLRTSGRNTGELFF. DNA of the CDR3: TGTGCCAGCAGTTTAAGGACTAGCGGGCGCAACACCGGGGAGCTGTTTTTT.

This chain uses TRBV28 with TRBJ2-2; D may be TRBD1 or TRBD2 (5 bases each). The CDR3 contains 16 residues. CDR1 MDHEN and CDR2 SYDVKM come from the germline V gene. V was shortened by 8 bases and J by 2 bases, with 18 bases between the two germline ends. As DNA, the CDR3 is TGTGCCAGCGTCAAAGTGCTCGGGACCAACACCGGGGAGCTGTTTTTT. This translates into CASVKVLGTNTGELFF. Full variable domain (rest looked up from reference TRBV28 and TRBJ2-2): DVKVTQSSRYLVKRTGEKVFLECVQDMDHENMFWYRQDPGLGLRLIYFSYDVKMKEKGDIPEGYSVSREKKERFSLILESASTNQTSMYLCASVKVLGTNTGELFFGEGSRLTVL.

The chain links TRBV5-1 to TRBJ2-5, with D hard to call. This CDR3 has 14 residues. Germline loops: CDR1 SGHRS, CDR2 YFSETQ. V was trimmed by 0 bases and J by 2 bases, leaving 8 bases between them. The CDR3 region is CASSLEGSQETQYF. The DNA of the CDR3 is TGCGCCAGCAGCTTGGAGGGCAGTCAAGAGACCCAGTACTTC.